This T cell receptor beta chain was retrieved from a study of blood T cell repertoires in COVID-19. Libraries were prepared by immunoSEQ multiplex PCR; TCRdb keeps only in-frame clonotypes and omits some of them. The repertoire has about 86,000 clones, 80% to 90% of them found once; the top ten carry more than 0.9%. This clone was seen just once. Germline V gene lookup returns CDR1 LNHDA and CDR2 SQIVND (reference sequence). The CDR3 consists of 17 residues. V was clipped by 3 bases and J by 2 bases, with 19 bases between them. This rearrangement joins TRBV19 to TRBJ1-2, with D possibly being TRBD1 (6 bases). This sequence was found in a woman aged 50 to 60 with acute COVID-19. The sequenced material came from PBMCs or T cells enriched from blood (not recorded which). The CDR3 sequence is CASSMAGGRPTNYGYTF. DNA for the CDR3: TGTGCCAGTAGTATGGCTGGGGGCCGCCCCACAAACTATGGCTACACCTTC.